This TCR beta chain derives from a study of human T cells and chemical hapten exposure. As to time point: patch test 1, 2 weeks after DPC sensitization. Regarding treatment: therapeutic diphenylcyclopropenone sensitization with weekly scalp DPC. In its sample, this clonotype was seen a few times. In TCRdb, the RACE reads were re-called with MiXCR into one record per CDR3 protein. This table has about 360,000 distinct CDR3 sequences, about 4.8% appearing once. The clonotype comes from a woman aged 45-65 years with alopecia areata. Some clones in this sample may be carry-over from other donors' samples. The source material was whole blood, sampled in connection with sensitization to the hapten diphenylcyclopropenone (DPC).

In DNA form, the CDR3 reads TGCAGTGCTAGAGGGGGGAAGGGCACTGAAGCTTTCTTT. Translating it yields CSARGGKGTEAFF. This rearrangement joins TRBV20-1 to TRBJ1-1; D might be TRBD1 (5 bases). V shed 1 base and J shed 4 bases, with 10 bases lying between them. This CDR3 comprises 13 residues. Germline V gives CDR1 DFQATT, CDR2 SNEGSKA (reference sequence).